These 22 T cell receptor beta chains share one sample of origin, sequenced in a study of long-term antiretroviral therapy in people with HIV. With survey level as its setting, the immunoSEQ assay was v3.0. Here immunoSEQ multiplex PCR was the method, and the copy in TCRdb shows in-frame clones only, minus some. Altogether 17,000 or so clones are present, roughly 96% being singletons, with the ten largest covering roughly 1.5%. The sequencing here drew on unsorted PBMCs, taken around 10 years after starting antiretroviral therapy. The source is a man younger than 45 with HIV.

The chain employs TRBV7-2 and TRBJ2-2; D is undetermined. V lost 3 bases, J lost 7 bases, and 12 bases lay in between. Germline lookup yields CDR1 SGHTA and CDR2 FQGNSA. The CDR3 spans 14 residues. CDR3 bases: TGTGCCAGCAGCTTCGGGTTACCGGGCGGGGAGCTGTTTTTT. This sequence encodes CASSFGLPGGELFF.

The chain is built from TRBV14 and TRBJ1-3; tentatively, D is TRBD1 (5 bases). V was cut by 0 bases and J by 4 bases, with 13 bases left in between. This CDR3 comprises 16 residues. Per the germline V gene, CDR1 is SGHDN and CDR2 is FVKESK. CDR3 sequence reads: CASSQEGGTLGNTIYF. The CDR3 DNA reads TGTGCCAGCAGCCAAGAGGGTGGGACCCTCGGAAACACCATATATTTT.

V usage is TRBV7-9 and J usage is TRBJ1-1, with 8 bases aligning to TRBD1. Per germline, CDR1 SEHNR and CDR2 FQNEAQ (reference sequence). The CDR3 covers 13 residues. Trimming took 6 bases from V and 4 from J; bases not matched to a gene: 4. CDR3 loop: CASRDRGGTEAFF. The DNA for the CDR3 is TGTGCCAGCAGAGACAGGGGTGGCACTGAAGCTTTCTTT.

The J gene is TRBJ1-5, the V gene TRBV11-2; D may be TRBD1 (6 bases). CDR3 length equals 15 residues. Germline CDR1 and CDR2: SGHAT and FQNNGV. Trimming pared 5 bases from V and 1 base from J, leaving 12 bases between. The CDR3 nucleotides read TGTGCCAGCAGCCCAGGGGCGGGGAGCAATCAGCCCCAGCATTTT. Its translation: CASSPGAGSNQPQHF.

The chain links TRBV9 to TRBJ2-5, with D possibly being TRBD1 (7 bases). The CDR3 runs to 17 residues. The germline V and J ends were trimmed by 0 bases and 1 base, with 16 bases remaining between them. Germline V gene sequence: CDR1 SGDLS, CDR2 YYNGEE. The CDR3 DNA sequence: TGTGCCAGCAGCGTAGGCGCGGGACAGAAAAGCCAAGAGACCCAGTACTTC. Translating it yields CASSVGAGQKSQETQYF.

The chain carries TRBV6-5 and TRBJ2-5, with no clear D. CDR1 is MNHEY, CDR2 SVGAGI, per germline. V lost 8 bases, J lost 1 base, and 14 bases lay in between. The CDR3 is 14 residues long. CDR3: CASANPPTQETQYF. CDR3 nucleotide sequence: TGTGCCAGCGCAAATCCGCCTACCCAAGAGACCCAGTACTTC.

This chain connects TRBV29-1 to TRBJ2-7; D not resolved. Germline V gene data show CDR1 as SQVTM and CDR2 as ANQGSEA. The CDR3 has 14 residues. The V end lost 5 bases, the J end lost 5 bases, and 19 bases lay between the germline ends. CDR3: CSVTKTPFLHEQYF. The CDR3 nucleotides are TGCAGCGTTACCAAAACCCCCTTTTTACACGAGCAGTACTTC.

The genes are TRBV4-1 and TRBJ1-1, with no clear D. CDR1 and CDR2 from the germline V gene are MGHRA and YSYEKL. V lost 2 bases and J lost 1, with 5 bases in between. This CDR3 contains 13 residues. The CDR3 here is CASSQRQNTEAFF. Written as DNA, the CDR3 is TGCGCCAGCAGCCAAAGACAGAACACTGAAGCTTTCTTT.

This sequence joins TRBV10-2 and TRBJ1-2; D not certain. V lost 10 bases and J 0 bases, leaving 12 bases between the germline ends. The CDR3 is 13 amino acids. Germline assignment: CDR1 WSHSY and CDR2 SAAADI. DNA of the CDR3: TGCGCCACCAAGGGTATAGCTAACTATGGCTACACCTTC. It codes for CATKGIANYGYTF.

The CDR3 here is CASSQPGLQWHIQYF. As DNA, the CDR3 is TGCGCCAGCAGCCAGCCGGGACTCCAGTGGCACATTCAGTACTTC. The rearrangement joins TRBV4-1 to TRBJ2-4; TRBD2 is a possible D gene (6 bases). V lost 3 bases, J lost 8 bases, and 17 bases lay in between. Germline V gene data show CDR1 as MGHRA and CDR2 as YSYEKL. This CDR3 has 15 residues.

The CDR3 DNA reads as TGTGCCAGCTCCCCCCCCGGGAGTAGCTCCTATAATTCACCCCTCCACTTT. This translates into CASSPPGSSSYNSPLHF. This chain uses TRBV18 with TRBJ1-6; no definite D call. CDR3 length: 17 residues. V was cut by 6 bases and J by 0 bases, with 15 bases left in between. In germline, CDR1 is KGHSH, CDR2 LQKENI.

The chain recombines TRBV5-5 with TRBJ2-2; D call uncertain. CDR1 SGHKS and CDR2 YYEKEE come from the germline V gene (reference sequence). Trimming took off 0 bases at V and 3 bases at J, with 9 bases between the two ends. This CDR3 is 15 amino acids long. The CDR3 here is CASSLGPRDTGELFF. DNA of the CDR3: TGTGCCAGCAGCTTGGGACCCCGAGACACCGGGGAGCTGTTTTTT.

The chain joins TRBV7-8 to TRBJ1-1; a possible D gene is TRBD1 (6 bases). Trimming left V 3 bases short and J 4 bases short, with 9 bases between. The germline V gene encodes CDR1 SGHVS and CDR2 FQNEAQ. The CDR3 runs to 13 residues. The CDR3 sequence: CASSFQGSTEAFF. In nucleotides, the CDR3 is TGTGCCAGCAGCTTTCAGGGGAGCACTGAAGCTTTCTTT.

CDR3 amino acids: CAISEGTGPVSPLHF. The CDR3 DNA reads TGTGCCATCAGTGAGGGGACAGGGCCGGTTTCACCCCTCCACTTT. The V and J genes are TRBV10-3 and TRBJ1-6, with TRBD1 identical over 9 bases. V gave up 2 bases and J gave up 9 bases; unmatched junction bases: 5. Germline V CDR1 and CDR2: ENHRY, SYGVKD. The CDR3 extends over 15 amino acids.

The chain employs TRBV29-1 and TRBJ2-1, with a tentative D call TRBD2 (5 bases). Germline CDR1 is SQVTM and CDR2 is ANQGSEA. The CDR3 totals 13 residues. V lost 7 bases and J 4 bases, leaving 14 bases between the germline ends. CDR3 nucleotides: TGCAGCGGAACCCGGGGATCATACAATGAGCAGTTCTTC. This gives the protein CSGTRGSYNEQFF.

The V call is TRBV14, the J call TRBJ1-4; TRBD1 matches at 7 bases. The V segment lost 10 bases and the J segment 3 bases; nucleotides outside the gene matches: 11. This CDR3 has 15 residues. Germline loops: CDR1 SGHDN, CDR2 FVKESK. The DNA for the CDR3 is TGTGCCATCCACAGGGGATTTAAAGCTAATGAAAAACTGTTTTTT. Translation: CAIHRGFKANEKLFF.

V usage is TRBV2 and J usage is TRBJ2-2; D is perhaps TRBD1 (6 bases). This CDR3 contains 13 residues. The V gene's germline CDR1 is SNHLY and CDR2 FYNNEI. V dropped 6 bases and J dropped 5 bases, with 10 bases sitting between them. The CDR3 protein is CASRRQVTGELFF. The CDR3, as DNA: TGTGCCAGCAGGAGACAGGTGACCGGGGAGCTGTTTTTT.

Note on this clone: This specimen includes other DNA sequences encoding the same CDR3. V gene TRBV29-1 combines with J gene TRBJ1-3; D unresolved. Germline V lookup: CDR1 SQVTM, CDR2 ANQGSEA. Trimming took 2 bases from V and 7 from J, leaving 18 bases between them. The length of the CDR3 is 15 residues. CDR3 coding DNA: TGCAGCGTTGAATCCTGGGAAGGGAACGGGAACACCATATATTTT. Translated, it gives CSVESWEGNGNTIYF.

The V gene is TRBV19, the J gene TRBJ2-3; TRBD1 aligns across 9 bases. This CDR3 comprises 16 residues. The ends lost 5 bases at V and 2 bases at J; junction bases unmatched: 8. CDR1 is LNHDA and CDR2 is SQIVND in the germline V gene (reference sequence). The DNA for the CDR3 is TGTGCCAGTAGTGCCACTGGGACAGGGAACACAGATACGCAGTATTTT. It encodes CASSATGTGNTDTQYF.

The J gene is TRBJ2-3, the V gene TRBV7-3; D is uncertain. V lost 2 bases and J 0 bases, leaving 9 bases between the germline ends. This CDR3 has 15 residues. Germline loops: CDR1 SGHTA, CDR2 FQGTGA. CDR3 DNA sequence: TGTGCCAGCAGCTTAGGGGTCACTAGCACAGATACGCAGTATTTT. Residues: CASSLGVTSTDTQYF.

The J gene is TRBJ2-7, the V gene TRBV19; D perhaps matches TRBD2 (6 bases). The V gene's germline CDR1 is LNHDA and CDR2 SQIVND (reference sequence). The CDR3 loop spans 16 amino acids. V lost 5 bases and J 2 bases, leaving 19 bases between the germline ends. For the CDR3, the DNA is TGTGCCAGTAGTGACCTTAGCGGAATACCACCCTACGAGCAGTACTTC. Amino acids: CASSDLSGIPPYEQYF.

V gene TRBV5-1 combines with J gene TRBJ2-7; TRBD2 matches 7 bases. This CDR3 is 14 amino acids long. Germline trimming cut 5 bases from V and 2 bases from J; bases unmatched to any gene: 7. Germline loops: CDR1 SGHRS, CDR2 YFSETQ. The CDR3 spells CASSSLATAYEQYF. CDR3 DNA: TGCGCCAGCAGTTCACTAGCGACCGCCTACGAGCAGTACTTC. The full variable domain, in which reference TRBV5-1 and TRBJ2-7 provide the parts outside the CDR3, is KAGVTQTPRYLIKTRGQQVTLSCSPISGHRSVSWYQQTPGQGLQFLFEYFSETQRNKGNFPGRFSGRQFSNSRSEMNVSTLELGDSALYLCASSSLATAYEQYFGPGTRLTVT.